These 8 T cell receptor beta chains were all obtained from the same sample, sequenced in a study of blood T cell repertoires in COVID-19. Sequenced by immunoSEQ multiplex PCR; TCRdb stores in-frame clones only, minus some. This sample has hundreds of thousands of clones, with around 86% found just once. The sequencing input was PBMCs or T cells enriched from blood (not recorded which). These TCRs come from a woman in her forties or fifties who had recovered from COVID-19.

The genes are TRBV7-9 and TRBJ2-3, with a weak D call TRBD1 (6 bases). CDR3 length: 14 amino acids. Trimming stripped 5 bases from V and 2 bases from J, with 11 bases between. Germline values: CDR1 SEHNR, CDR2 FQNEAQ (reference sequence). The CDR3, as DNA: TGTGCCAGCAGCCCTTGGGACAACACAGATACGCAGTATTTT. Translating it yields CASSPWDNTDTQYF.

The rearrangement joins TRBV15 to TRBJ1-1, with D tentatively TRBD1 (5 bases). The CDR3 has 16 residues. Per germline, CDR1 LNHNV and CDR2 YYDKDF (reference sequence). Trimming took off 0 bases at V and 6 bases at J, with 17 bases between the two ends. The CDR3 region has the DNA TGTGCCACCAGCAGAGACCCCGACCCCAGGGTGGCTGAAGCTTTCTTT. It translates to CATSRDPDPRVAEAFF.

The genes are TRBV6-2 or TRBV6-3 and TRBJ2-1; 11 nucleotides match TRBD1. Germline V gene lookup returns CDR1 MNHEY and CDR2 SVGEGT. The CDR3 contains 18 residues. Losses at the gene ends were 5 bases for V and 7 bases for J; bases not matched to a gene: 16. CDR3 protein: CASSPGTFRTGGFNEQFF. CDR3 sequence (DNA): TGTGCCAGCAGTCCCGGAACGTTTCGGACAGGGGGCTTTAATGAGCAGTTCTTC.

The rearrangement uses TRBV18 and TRBJ2-7, with D possibly TRBD1 on 5 matching bases. Trimming stripped 4 bases from V and 1 base from J, with 11 bases between. The germline gives CDR1 KGHSH, CDR2 LQKENI. The CDR3 loop spans 14 amino acids. CDR3 region: CASSLDRVSYEQYF. In DNA, the CDR3 is TGTGCCAGCTCACTAGACAGAGTATCCTACGAGCAGTACTTC.

The chain joins TRBV10-3 to TRBJ1-1; 9 nucleotides align to TRBD1. With V trimmed by 6 bases and J by 3 bases, 2 bases remained unmatched. The CDR3 extends over 13 amino acids. Germline V gives CDR1 ENHRY, CDR2 SYGVKD. In nucleotides, the CDR3 is TGTGCCATCAGCCGGACAGGGGACACTGAAGCTTTCTTT. It yields the protein CAISRTGDTEAFF.

The chain combines TRBV6-5 with TRBJ2-5; 11 bases align to TRBD2. From germline, CDR1 is MNHEY and CDR2 SVGAGI. Losses at the gene ends were 6 bases for V and 5 bases for J; bases not matched to a gene: 5. The CDR3 is 14 residues long. The CDR3 sequence is CASSHSGRGETQYF. DNA of the CDR3: TGTGCCAGCAGCCATAGCGGGAGGGGTGAGACCCAGTACTTC.

This clone was observed a handful of times. The chain links TRBV11-2 to TRBJ2-2; a possible D gene is TRBD2 (5 bases). CDR1 and CDR2 from the germline V gene are SGHAT and FQNNGV. With 3 bases removed from V and 4 bases from J, the gap between germline ends came to 12 bases. This CDR3 has 15 amino acids. The CDR3 is CASSFSGFFTGELFF. The CDR3 DNA sequence: TGTGCCAGCAGCTTTTCGGGGTTTTTCACCGGGGAGCTGTTTTTT.

CDR3 nucleotide sequence: TGTGCCAGTAGTAGGGACAGTTACATGAACACTGAAGCTTTCTTT. This encodes CASSRDSYMNTEAFF. The chain combines TRBV19 with TRBJ1-1, with 7 bases matching TRBD1. The J segment lost 0 bases and the V segment lost 4 bases, leaving 5 bases of the junction unmatched. Germline CDR1 and CDR2: LNHDA and SQIVND (reference sequence). This CDR3 is 15 amino acids long.